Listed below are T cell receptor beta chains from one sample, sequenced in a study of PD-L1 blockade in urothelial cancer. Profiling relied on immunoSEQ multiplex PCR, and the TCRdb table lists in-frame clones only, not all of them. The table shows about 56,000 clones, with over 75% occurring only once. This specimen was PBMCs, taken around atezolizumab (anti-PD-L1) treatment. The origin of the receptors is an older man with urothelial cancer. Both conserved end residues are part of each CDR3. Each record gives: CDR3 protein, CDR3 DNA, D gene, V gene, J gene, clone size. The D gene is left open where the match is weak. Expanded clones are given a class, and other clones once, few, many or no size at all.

CDR3aa: CSVEHETSGTYNEQFF
CDR3nt: TGCAGCGTTGAACATGAGACTAGCGGAACCTACAATGAGCAGTTCTTC
d_gene: TRBD2
v_gene: TRBV29-1
j_gene: TRBJ2-1
abundance: NA

CDR3aa: CASSMLGRSGSNQPQHF
CDR3nt: TGTGCCAGTAGTATGCTCGGGAGATCCGGGAGCAATCAGCCCCAGCATTTT
d_gene: NA
v_gene: TRBV19
j_gene: TRBJ1-5
abundance: NA

CDR3aa: CASSSAGAQFF
CDR3nt: TGTGCCAGCAGTTCGGCAGGGGCGCAGTTCTTC
d_gene: NA
v_gene: TRBV6-1
j_gene: TRBJ2-1
abundance: NA

CDR3aa: CASSVETVTYEQYF
CDR3nt: TGTGCCAGCAGTGTTGAGACAGTTACATACGAGCAGTACTTC
d_gene: NA
v_gene: TRBV2
j_gene: TRBJ2-7
abundance: NA

CDR3aa: CASSPLSDEQFF
CDR3nt: TGTGCCAGCTCACCGTTATCGGATGAGCAGTTCTTC
d_gene: NA
v_gene: TRBV18
j_gene: TRBJ2-1
abundance: few

CDR3aa: CASSPYGPSPDEQFF
CDR3nt: TGTGCCAGCAGTCCCTACGGTCCCTCCCCCGATGAGCAGTTCTTC
d_gene: NA
v_gene: TRBV6-5
j_gene: TRBJ2-1
abundance: NA

CDR3aa: CASSFQVGSEAFF
CDR3nt: TGTGCCAGCAGCTTTCAGGTCGGAAGTGAAGCTTTCTTT
d_gene: NA
v_gene: TRBV7-3
j_gene: TRBJ1-1
abundance: once

CDR3aa: CASSSAGGTYEQYF
CDR3nt: TGTGCCAGCAGCTCCGCCGGGGGGACCTACGAGCAGTACTTC
d_gene: TRBD2
v_gene: TRBV5-4
j_gene: TRBJ2-7
abundance: NA

CDR3aa: CATSREPTAPNTEAFF
CDR3nt: TGTGCCACCAGCAGAGAACCAACAGCTCCGAACACTGAAGCTTTCTTT
d_gene: NA
v_gene: TRBV15
j_gene: TRBJ1-1
abundance: NA

CDR3aa: CASSPGSYNEQFF
CDR3nt: TGTGCCAGCAGCCCAGGCTCCTACAATGAGCAGTTCTTC
d_gene: NA
v_gene: TRBV6-1
j_gene: TRBJ2-1
abundance: NA

CDR3aa: CASRETRGLGQDTQYF
CDR3nt: TGTGCCAGCAGGGAGACCAGGGGGTTGGGTCAGGATACGCAGTATTTT
d_gene: TRBD1
v_gene: TRBV2
j_gene: TRBJ2-3
abundance: NA

CDR3aa: CASSTTGLGGNTIYF
CDR3nt: TGTGCCAGCAGCACCACAGGGCTGGGAGGAAACACCATATATTTT
d_gene: NA
v_gene: TRBV9
j_gene: TRBJ1-3
abundance: NA

CDR3aa: CASSLLQGNGNQPQHF
CDR3nt: TGTGCCAGCAGTCTCCTACAGGGTAACGGCAATCAGCCCCAGCATTTT
d_gene: NA
v_gene: TRBV6-6
j_gene: TRBJ1-5
abundance: NA

CDR3aa: CASSVRDSTYEQYF
CDR3nt: TGTGCCAGTAGTGTCCGGGACAGCACCTACGAGCAGTACTTC
d_gene: TRBD1
v_gene: TRBV19
j_gene: TRBJ2-7
abundance: NA

CDR3aa: CASSYGGGASYEQYF
CDR3nt: TGTGCCAGCAGCTACGGAGGGGGGGCCTCCTACGAGCAGTACTTC
d_gene: NA
v_gene: TRBV5-4
j_gene: TRBJ2-7
abundance: few

CDR3aa: CASSPGTGDVNEQFF
CDR3nt: TGTGCCAGCAGTCCCGGGACAGGGGATGTCAATGAGCAGTTCTTC
d_gene: TRBD1
v_gene: TRBV6-6
j_gene: TRBJ2-1
abundance: NA

CDR3aa: CASSQELAGGADTQYF
CDR3nt: TGTGCCAGCAGCCAAGAACTAGCGGGAGGGGCAGATACGCAGTATTTT
d_gene: TRBD2
v_gene: TRBV4-2
j_gene: TRBJ2-3
abundance: once

CDR3aa: CASSQAAGAGGLVNTEAFF
CDR3nt: TGCGCCAGCAGCCAAGCTGCGGGGGCTGGCGGACTTGTGAACACTGAAGCTTTCTTT
d_gene: NA
v_gene: TRBV4-1
j_gene: TRBJ1-1
abundance: NA

CDR3aa: CASSQDSRPGGRSEAFF
CDR3nt: TGCGCCAGCAGCCAAGATTCAAGGCCAGGGGGAAGATCTGAAGCTTTCTTT
d_gene: TRBD1
v_gene: TRBV4-1
j_gene: TRBJ1-1
abundance: NA

CDR3aa: CASRITGGAGYGYTF
CDR3nt: TGTGCCAGCAGAATAACAGGGGGCGCGGGCTATGGCTACACCTTC
d_gene: TRBD1
v_gene: TRBV27
j_gene: TRBJ1-2
abundance: NA

CDR3aa: CASSPGQGYNEQFF
CDR3nt: TGTGCCAGTAGCCCGGGACAGGGCTACAATGAGCAGTTCTTC
d_gene: TRBD1
v_gene: TRBV19
j_gene: TRBJ2-1
abundance: once

CDR3aa: CASGLDYYEQYF
CDR3nt: TGTGCTAGTGGTCTCGACTACTACGAGCAGTACTTC
d_gene: NA
v_gene: TRBV12-5
j_gene: TRBJ2-7
abundance: NA

CDR3aa: CASSRQGGGQPQHF
CDR3nt: TGTGCCAGCAGTCGACAGGGAGGCGGCCAGCCCCAGCATTTT
d_gene: TRBD1
v_gene: TRBV6-5
j_gene: TRBJ1-5
abundance: NA

CDR3aa: CASSPSGGFTGELFF
CDR3nt: TGCGCCAGCAGTCCCAGCGGGGGCTTCACCGGGGAGCTGTTTTTT
d_gene: TRBD2
v_gene: TRBV5-1
j_gene: TRBJ2-2
abundance: NA

CDR3aa: CASSFLAGDYEQYF
CDR3nt: TGCGCCAGCAGCTTCCTAGCGGGAGACTACGAGCAGTACTTC
d_gene: TRBD2
v_gene: TRBV4-1
j_gene: TRBJ2-7
abundance: NA

CDR3aa: CASSVGGEGRETGELFF
CDR3nt: TGTGCCAGCAGCGTAGGGGGGGAGGGACGGGAAACCGGGGAGCTGTTTTTT
d_gene: TRBD2
v_gene: TRBV9
j_gene: TRBJ2-2
abundance: NA

CDR3aa: CASSLVVHPSNTGELFF
CDR3nt: TGTGCCAGCAGCTTGGTAGTGCATCCTTCGAACACCGGGGAGCTGTTTTTT
d_gene: NA
v_gene: TRBV5-8
j_gene: TRBJ2-2
abundance: NA

CDR3aa: CASSPTGGPEAFF
CDR3nt: TGTGCCAGCAGTCCGACAGGGGGGCCTGAAGCTTTCTTT
d_gene: TRBD1
v_gene: TRBV28
j_gene: TRBJ1-1
abundance: NA

CDR3aa: CASRNRWENTEAFF
CDR3nt: TGTGCCAGCAGGAACAGGTGGGAGAACACTGAAGCTTTCTTT
d_gene: NA
v_gene: TRBV6-1
j_gene: TRBJ1-1
abundance: NA

CDR3aa: CASVLAGVTYEQYF
CDR3nt: TGTGCCAGTGTACTAGCGGGAGTGACCTACGAGCAGTACTTC
d_gene: TRBD2
v_gene: TRBV6-1
j_gene: TRBJ2-7
abundance: NA

CDR3aa: CASSLEGGIQETQYF
CDR3nt: TGTGCCAGCAGCTTGGAGGGGGGGATTCAAGAGACCCAGTACTTC
d_gene: NA
v_gene: TRBV5-5
j_gene: TRBJ2-5
abundance: NA

CDR3aa: CASSRTWTGTGKDGYTF
CDR3nt: TGTGCCAGCAGCCGGACCTGGACCGGGACAGGGAAGGATGGCTACACCTTC
d_gene: TRBD1
v_gene: TRBV7-9
j_gene: TRBJ1-2
abundance: NA

CDR3aa: CASRKLAEGSYNEQFF
CDR3nt: TGTGCCAGTAGAAAACTAGCGGAGGGCTCCTACAATGAGCAGTTCTTC
d_gene: TRBD2
v_gene: TRBV19
j_gene: TRBJ2-1
abundance: medium-sized

CDR3aa: CAARGLSLSYNEQFF
CDR3nt: TGCGCCGCCCGAGGCCTGTCCCTCTCCTACAATGAGCAGTTCTTC
d_gene: NA
v_gene: TRBV10-1
j_gene: TRBJ2-1
abundance: NA

CDR3aa: CASSLDRGGGPSYEQYF
CDR3nt: TGCGCCAGCAGCTTGGACAGGGGCGGGGGGCCGTCCTACGAGCAGTACTTC
d_gene: NA
v_gene: TRBV5-1
j_gene: TRBJ2-7
abundance: NA

CDR3aa: CASSQSLAGGRYAYF
CDR3nt: TGCGCCAGCAGCCAGTCACTAGCGGGCGGCAGATACGCGTATTTT
d_gene: TRBD2
v_gene: TRBV4-1
j_gene: TRBJ2-3
abundance: NA

CDR3aa: CASSQPGQGNWQYF
CDR3nt: TGTGCCAGCAGCCAACCCGGACAGGGGAATTGGCAGTACTTC
d_gene: TRBD1
v_gene: TRBV14
j_gene: TRBJ2-7
abundance: NA

CDR3aa: CASQRGRVEVDEQFF
CDR3nt: TGTGCCAGCCAAAGGGGGAGGGTAGAGGTCGATGAGCAGTTCTTC
d_gene: NA
v_gene: TRBV2
j_gene: TRBJ2-1
abundance: NA

CDR3aa: CASSLAGSSSYEQYF
CDR3nt: TGCGCCAGCAGCTTGGCAGGTTCGAGCTCCTACGAGCAGTACTTC
d_gene: NA
v_gene: TRBV5-1
j_gene: TRBJ2-7
abundance: NA